Detailed here is one TCR beta chain. Its antigen is undetermined. This specimen belongs to a study of vaccination and CD4 T cells after COVID-19. Study-level information: Participants, all vaccine recipients, received two doses of either BNT162b2 or mRNA-1273. The interval from dose two to post-vaccine sampling had a median of 72 days, and it ranged from 14 to 241. Broader study findings: With convalescent patients, a median approximately 86% of reactive clones emerged solely after vaccination.

V gave up 1 base and J gave up 5 bases, with 2 bases separating them. The germline gives CDR1 SGHTA, CDR2 FQGNSA. The CDR3 length is 12 residues. The Oncomine TCR Beta short-read assay was what sequenced the DNA obtained from cultured CD4+ T cells. TCRdb independently ran MiXCR on the PCR reads; one entry per CDR3 protein. The table lists about 14,000 distinct CDR3 sequences, 50% to 65% of them singletons. The treatment: approximately 9-day PBMC culture with coronavirus spike peptide pools or control peptides (ViraFEST assay). The rearrangement joins TRBV7-2 to TRBJ2-2; no definite D call. The specimen was cultured CD4+ T cells from blood, collected after SARS-CoV-2 vaccination. This receptor was taken from a human donor with COVID-19. Here the CDR3 reads CASSLDTGELFF. In DNA, the CDR3 is TGTGCCAGCAGCTTAGATACCGGGGAGCTGTTTTTT.